This entry features one T cell receptor (beta chain) sequence. These data are taken from a study of cytomegalovirus exposure and HLA in healthy donors. In germline, CDR1 is SGHTA, CDR2 FQGNSA. The CDR3 is 14 amino acids. V was shortened by 3 bases and J by 0 bases, with 5 bases between the two germline ends. With 60 Vbeta and 13 Jbeta primers, the PCR was carried out. Data came from immunoSEQ multiplex PCR; TCRdb stores just in-frame clones and leaves some out. The sample lists about 86,000 clones; around 79% were seen once. Sequenced: PBMCs. The receptor comes from a woman between 40 and 50 years old in good health and CMV-seropositive. V is TRBV7-2 and J is TRBJ1-4; D ambiguous. Here the CDR3 DNA reads TGTGCCAGCAGCTTTATCGCAACTAATGAAAAACTGTTTTTT. As protein: CASSFIATNEKLFF.